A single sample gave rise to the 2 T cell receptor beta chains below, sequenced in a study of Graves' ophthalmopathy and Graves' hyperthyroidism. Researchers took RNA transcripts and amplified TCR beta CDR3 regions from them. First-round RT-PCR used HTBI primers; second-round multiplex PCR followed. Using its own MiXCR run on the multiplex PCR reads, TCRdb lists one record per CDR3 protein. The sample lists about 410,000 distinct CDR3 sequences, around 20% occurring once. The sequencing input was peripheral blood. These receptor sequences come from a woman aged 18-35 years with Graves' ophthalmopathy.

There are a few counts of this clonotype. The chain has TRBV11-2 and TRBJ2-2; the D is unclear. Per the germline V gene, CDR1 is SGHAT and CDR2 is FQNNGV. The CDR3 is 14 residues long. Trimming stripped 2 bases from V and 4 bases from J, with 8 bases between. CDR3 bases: TGTGCCAGCAGCTTACGGGCATTCACCGGGGAGCTGTTTTTT. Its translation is CASSLRAFTGELFF.

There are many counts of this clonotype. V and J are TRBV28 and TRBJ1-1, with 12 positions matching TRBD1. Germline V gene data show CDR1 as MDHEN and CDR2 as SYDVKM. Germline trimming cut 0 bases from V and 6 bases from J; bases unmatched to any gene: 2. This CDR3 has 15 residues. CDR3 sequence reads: CASSLWGQGAAEAFF. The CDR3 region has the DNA TGTGCCAGCAGTTTATGGGGACAGGGGGCAGCTGAAGCTTTCTTT.